A selection of T cell receptor beta chains follows, all from one sample in a study of blood T cell repertoires in COVID-19. The protocol was immunoSEQ multiplex PCR, while the TCRdb copy is restricted to in-frame clones and leaves out a portion. This table has a few hundred thousand clones, more than 70% appearing once. The sequenced sample consisted of peripheral blood. All receptors come from a man in his forties with acute or convalescent COVID-19. CDR3s include the opening cysteine and the closing phenylalanine or tryptophan. A D gene is named only where the DNA matches it firmly. The size field is filled for only some rows; it gives once, few, many or a size class.

D	J	size	V	DNA	CDR3
TRBD1	TRBJ1-2	.	TRBV2	TGTGCCAGCAGTGACGACAGGGAGGTAACTGGCTACACCTTC	CASSDDREVTGYTF
.	TRBJ2-3	.	TRBV28	TGTGCCAGCAGTGGACAGGGCGGGGGCCCCACAGATACGCAGTATTTT	CASSGQGGGPTDTQYF
TRBD1	TRBJ1-4	once	TRBV5-4	TGTGCCAGCAGCCCGGGACAGGGAGAAAAACTGTTTTTT	CASSPGQGEKLFF
TRBD1	TRBJ1-1	.	TRBV27	TGTGCCAGTAAAACAGGGGGCGCGTACACTGAAGCTTTCTTT	CASKTGGAYTEAFF
.	TRBJ1-1	once	TRBV3-1/TRBV3-2	TGTGCCAGCAGCCAGGTTGGGGCAGAACCGATTACTGAAGCTTTCTTT	CASSQVGAEPITEAFF
TRBD1	TRBJ1-6	.	TRBV27	TGTGCCAGCAAGTTGCGGACAGGGAACAATTCACCCCTCCACTTT	CASKLRTGNNSPLHF
.	TRBJ1-5	.	TRBV2	TGTGCCAGCAGGATAAGCCTCGATCAGCCCCAGCATTTT	CASRISLDQPQHF
.	TRBJ1-4	.	TRBV28	TGTGCCAGGGCCTTTCGGGGTGAAAAACTGTTTTTT	CARAFRGEKLFF
.	TRBJ1-1	.	TRBV14	TGTGCCAGCAGCCAAGCGACTGAAGCTTTCTTT	CASSQATEAFF
.	TRBJ1-5	.	TRBV28	TGTGCCAGCAGGTATAAACAGGGCTCATATAGCAATCAGCCCCAGCATTTT	CASRYKQGSYSNQPQHF
.	TRBJ1-2	.	TRBV11-2	TGTGCCAGCAGCTCTTTGCGGAGCTATGGCTACACCTTC	CASSSLRSYGYTF
.	TRBJ1-2	.	TRBV10-3	TGTGCCATCAGTGAGAAGGGGCCCTATGGCTACACCTTC	CAISEKGPYGYTF
TRBD2	TRBJ2-1	.	TRBV5-1	TGCGCCAGCAGCTCCACCCTAAGACTAGCAGCATACAATGAGCAGTTCTTC	CASSSTLRLAAYNEQFF
TRBD1	TRBJ1-5	.	TRBV6-5	TGTGCCAGCAGTTACACTTGGGACAGGGTGACGCCCCAGCATTTT	CASSYTWDRVTPQHF
.	TRBJ1-1	once	TRBV14	TGTGCCAGCAGCCAAGACTATCCCTTAATGAACACTGAAGCTTTCTTT	CASSQDYPLMNTEAFF
TRBD2	TRBJ2-1	.	TRBV3-1/TRBV3-2	TGTGCCAGCAGCCAAGATCTCACGGGAGGAGATTTAGAGCAGTTCTTC	CASSQDLTGGDLEQFF
.	TRBJ1-6	.	TRBV27	TGTGCCAGCAGTTTCTTAAGGACCTTAATAAAGGGGCAAAATTCACCCCTCCACTTT	CASSFLRTLIKGQNSPLHF
.	TRBJ2-1	.	TRBV6-5	TGTGCCAGCAGATCCAGGGTGGGGTACAATGAGCAGTTCTTC	CASRSRVGYNEQFF
.	TRBJ1-6	.	TRBV12-3/TRBV12-4	TGTGCCAGCAGGGCGGGAAGGACCCCACCCCTCCACTTT	CASRAGRTPPLHF
TRBD1	TRBJ1-4	few	TRBV6-1	TGTGCCAGCAGTGAAGCGATGGTTGGACAGGGTGGGAAACTGTTTTTT	CASSEAMVGQGGKLFF
TRBD1	TRBJ1-4	once	TRBV19	TGTGCCAGTAGTATAGACGACACAGGGGTTGTGACTAATGAAAAACTGTTTTTT	CASSIDDTGVVTNEKLFF
.	TRBJ1-5	.	TRBV3-1/TRBV3-2	TGTGCCAGCAGCCGGGGTATGGGCATTAGGGGTCAGCCCCAGCATTTT	CASSRGMGIRGQPQHF
.	TRBJ1-2	once	TRBV19	TGTGCCAGTATCGGGCGGAGGTATGGCTACACCTTC	CASIGRRYGYTF
.	TRBJ2-2	once	TRBV29-1	TGCAGCGCTGCGACAGGTGGGCTCACCGGGGAGCTGTTTTTT	CSAATGGLTGELFF
TRBD1	TRBJ1-1	.	TRBV5-6	TGTGCCAGCAGCTTCGGGACAGCCATGAACACTGAAGCTTTCTTT	CASSFGTAMNTEAFF
.	TRBJ1-1	.	TRBV4-2	TGTGCCAACGAAACGCCAGAGGGTATGAACACTGAAGCTTTCTTT	CANETPEGMNTEAFF
TRBD1	TRBJ2-1	.	TRBV28	TGTGCCAGCTATATGTCCGGGGGGACAGGGAAAAACAATGAGCAGTTCTTC	CASYMSGGTGKNNEQFF
TRBD2	TRBJ2-4	.	TRBV5-1	TGCGCCAGCAGCTTGGCAGGACTAGCGGGAGGCAAAAACATTCAGTACTTC	CASSLAGLAGGKNIQYF
.	TRBJ2-7	.	TRBV28	TGTGCCAGCAATTGGGAGGGGGGTTACGAGCAGTACTTC	CASNWEGGYEQYF
TRBD2	TRBJ2-7	.	TRBV27	TGTGCCAGCTCCCCGGGGGGGGACGAGCAGTACTTC	CASSPGGDEQYF
TRBD1	TRBJ2-6	.	TRBV13	TGTGCCAGCAGCGCCCGGACAGGATACTCCTCTGGGGCCAACGTCCTGACTTTC	CASSARTGYSSGANVLTF
TRBD1	TRBJ2-5	.	TRBV5-1	TGCGCCAGCAGCCAGGGGGCAGGGGGAGAGACCCAGTACTTC	CASSQGAGGETQYF
.	TRBJ2-2	.	TRBV11-3	TGTGCCAGCAGCTTATTTACGAACACCGGGGAGCTGTTTTTT	CASSLFTNTGELFF
.	TRBJ1-2	few	TRBV19	TGTGCCAGTATTATAGGAAGAGGCCACACCTTC	CASIIGRGHTF
.	TRBJ1-1	.	TRBV29-1	TGCAGCGTTGAACTAGGGGTTTTTGGAGCTTTCTTT	CSVELGVFGAFF
.	TRBJ1-2	.	TRBV29-1	TGCAGCGTTGACCAAGCTCCAGGCGTTGGAAGGAACTATGGCTACACCTTC	CSVDQAPGVGRNYGYTF
TRBD2	TRBJ2-5	.	TRBV5-1	TGCGCCAGCAGCTTGGTGGCTGGGACTAGCGGGCTATTCCAAGAGACCCAGTACTTC	CASSLVAGTSGLFQETQYF
TRBD2	TRBJ2-1	few	TRBV27	TGTGCCAGCAGTCCAGCGGGGGCTTCCTACAATGAGCAGTTCTTC	CASSPAGASYNEQFF
.	TRBJ1-1	.	TRBV30	TGTGCCTGGAACACGAACACTGAAGCTTTCTTT	CAWNTNTEAFF
TRBD2	TRBJ2-7	once	TRBV25-1	TGTGCCAGCCGCTCGGGGACTACCTACGAGCAGTACTTC	CASRSGTTYEQYF
.	TRBJ2-2	.	TRBV5-1	TGCGCCAGCAGCCCGACTCTTGGAGGGTACACCGGGGAGCTGTTTTTT	CASSPTLGGYTGELFF
TRBD2	TRBJ2-1	.	TRBV11-2	TGTGCCAGCAGGCCAAACCGACTAGCGGGGGACACCGTTTACAATGAGCAGTTCTTC	CASRPNRLAGDTVYNEQFF
TRBD2	TRBJ2-1	.	TRBV29-1	TGCAGCGTTGGGCTAGCGGGGGCCGGAGACTACAATGAGCAGTTCTTC	CSVGLAGAGDYNEQFF
TRBD1	TRBJ2-7	once	TRBV28	TGTGCCAGCGCACGACCGGGACAGGGGGCCGGCGAGCAGTACTTC	CASARPGQGAGEQYF
.	TRBJ1-1	once	TRBV11-2	TGTGCCAGCAGCTGGGCAGCGGGAGCTGAAGCTTTCTTT	CASSWAAGAEAFF
.	TRBJ2-5	.	TRBV10-3	TGTGCCATCAACCGACTACCCCAAGAGACCCAGTACTTC	CAINRLPQETQYF
.	TRBJ1-6	.	TRBV9	TGTGCCAGCAGCGTAGTTGGGGGCGTGAATTCACCCCTCCACTTT	CASSVVGGVNSPLHF
.	TRBJ2-1	.	TRBV3-1/TRBV3-2	TGTGCCAGCAGTTCGGACAGAGCCTACAATGAGCAGTTCTTC	CASSSDRAYNEQFF
.	TRBJ1-3	few	TRBV6-1	TGTGCCAGCAGTGAAGCTAGGACAGCAAACACCATATATTTT	CASSEARTANTIYF
.	TRBJ2-5	.	TRBV9	TGTGCCAGCAGCTCTATCGGGGAGACCCAGTACTTC	CASSSIGETQYF
.	TRBJ1-3	.	TRBV5-1	TGCGCCAGCAGTTCCGGTGGTTACTCTGGAAACACCATATATTTT	CASSSGGYSGNTIYF
TRBD1	TRBJ2-6	.	TRBV6-1	TGTGCCAGCAGTGTAAGGACAGGGTCTGGGGCCAACGTCCTGACTTTC	CASSVRTGSGANVLTF
.	TRBJ2-7	.	TRBV20-1	TGCAGTGCGTCGACAGATTACGAGCAGTACTTC	CSASTDYEQYF